This T cell receptor (beta chain) appears in the sequencing data of a study of blood T cell repertoires in COVID-19 (dated by TCRdb to the early 2020s). Regarding the research as a whole: Samples from collaborators originated in the United States, Italy and Spain and spanned both the acute and convalescent phases of COVID-19. The material from the prospective study consisted of cDNA or gDNA derived from T cells, B-cell-depleted T cells, or PBMCs. The dataset comprised deeply sampled blood TCRbeta repertoires from subjects exposed to, actively infected with, or recovered from COVID-19. The repertoires were made available in a free public database intended to serve as a resource for research on the immune response to SARS-CoV-2. Samples were obtained from the ongoing ImmuneRACE study (first 160 participants) and from over a thousand subjects provided by 6 global collaborators. Sample metadata almost always included a de-identified subject ID, COVID-19 status, age in years and sex. Where HLA class I and class II types were available, the types were taken from metadata supplied by the sample provider, not from assay-based typing.

Collaborating institutions collected whole blood in K2EDTA tubes following their own protocols. For TCRbeta analysis, collaborators shipped samples as frozen whole blood, isolated PBMCs, or DNA extracted from either of those sample types. Study-wide findings and limitations: The amount of clinical and demographic metadata varied by source and participant and was provided uncurated.

Note on this clone: Its antigen has not been determined. The record has no base qualities; no much larger clone is one base away.

TCRbeta CDR3 regions were amplified from genomic DNA using the immunoSEQ Assay, a bias-controlled multiplex PCR. In the authors' own workflow: The number of nucleated cells in each sample was estimated from the amplification of reference gene primers within the assay. To quantify the absolute abundance of each unique TCRbeta CDR3 rearrangement, sequence reads were collapsed and filtered. For each sample, productive Simpson clonality was calculated by taking the square root of Simpson's diversity index across productive rearrangements. This is the immuneACCESS table as TCRdb keeps it, with only in-frame sequences that have V and J called. A part of the clones is gone; compared with another copy, unresolved V genes explain less than half, and the rest is unexplained. V, J and clone size are those of that table, while D and trimming were read from the DNA. Present in this sample are approximately 120,000 clones, over 80% of which were seen just once. The ten top clones hold approximately 1.1% of the sample.

What was sequenced was peripheral blood. This sequence originates from a human donor in a cohort sampled during active COVID-19.

The DNA reads as follows: TGTGCCACCAGTGACCTGGGGGCAGGGGGCTATGGCTACACCTTC. Translation gives CATSDLGAGGYGYTF. The chain was built from TRBV24-1 and TRBJ1-2; 7 of the junction bases match TRBD1. V is cut back by 4 bases and J by 4 bases, with 8 bases in the junction unmatched. The germline V gene specifies KGHDR as CDR1 and SFDVKD as CDR2. The CDR3, from cysteine to phenylalanine, totals 15 residues. The entry retains the CDR3 DNA only, 45 bases that are in frame from base 1.